This T cell receptor beta chain was captured by sequencing in a study of shared clonotypes between healthy human individuals. Study results and caveats: On the whole, naive subsets had larger estimated richness than memory subsets had.

With regard to this clone: Its specificity is not known.

Deep was the level at which the assay was run. Clones were read by immunoSEQ multiplex PCR, and TCRdb kept only the in-frame ones, dropping some. The data show about 2.1 million clones, over 85% seen once. The naive CD8 population came from CD45RO-negative cells selected for CCR7, without terminally differentiated effector memory CD45RA+ cells. The TCR was taken from a man aged 18 to 29 in good health. Some clones in this sample may be carry-over from other donors' samples. Sequencing used naive CD8+ T cells from PBMCs.

This CDR3 reads CASSLWSSGSNEQFF. The DNA of the CDR3 is TGTGCCAGCAGTTTATGGTCTAGCGGGAGCAATGAGCAGTTCTTC. The J gene is TRBJ2-1, the V gene TRBV27, with 10 bases that match TRBD2. Germline-derived CDR1 and CDR2 are MNHEY and SMNVEV (reference sequence). The CDR3 extends over 15 amino acids. V shed 1 base, J shed 6 bases, and the junction held 3 bases outside the gene matches.